This T cell receptor (beta chain) stems from a study of T cell responses to AZD1222 COVID-19 vaccine. Study findings and constraints: Reportedly, nearly half the spike-specific TCRs target unmutated variant regions.

CDR3 length: 14 amino acids. The V and J ends lost 0 bases and 5 bases respectively, with 12 bases between them. CDR1 and CDR2 from the germline V gene are SGHNT and YYREEE (reference sequence). The protocol was immunoSEQ multiplex PCR, while the TCRdb copy is restricted to in-frame clones and leaves out a portion. The sample includes around 90,000 clones, over 75% of them seen just once. About this clone: The antigen is unknown.

The specimen was peripheral blood, collected on day 0 of AZD1222 vaccination. This chain joins TRBV5-4 and TRBJ2-7; D might be TRBD1 (5 bases). The sequence was collected from an adult in good health. CDR3 sequence: CASSLDRTRNEQYF. The CDR3 region has the DNA TGTGCCAGCAGCTTGGACAGGACCCGCAACGAGCAGTACTTC.